This T cell receptor beta chain was captured in a study of CD8 T cells in Susac syndrome (dated by TCRdb to between 2017 and 2020). Regarding the complete study: Whether CD8+ T cell activation and differentiation in Susac syndrome was antigen driven was tested using repertoire sequencing. The clonality of the CD8+ T cell repertoire was compared across around twelve healthy donors, around 14 Susac syndrome patients and 15 multiple sclerosis patients. The investigation overall reported the following: The study acknowledged that relatively few individuals were included in the TCR sequencing and HLA analysis.

RNA was extracted using the RNeasy kit, and roughly 0.5 to 1 microgram was reverse transcribed with random hexamers. The immunoSEQ multiplex PCR assay, covering 54 Vbeta and 13 Jbeta segments, was used to amplify TCR beta CDR3 regions. PCR amplification bias was corrected using a synthetic template baseline for primer optimization and computational correction. Turning to the authors' computational methods: Reads were assigned to V, D and J genes according to IMGT and analyzed in immunoSEQ Analyzer, with only productive sequences retained. Clonality was calculated as one minus the Shannon entropy normalized by log2 of the number of productive unique sequences. Public and private clones were assessed among the 100 most prevalent clones of each patient and control. A clone was defined as Susac-specific if it was absent from the healthy and MS cohorts, from roughly 980 published viral clones and from other ImmuneACCESS disease sequences. TCRdb handled the public reads itself, with Q25 trimming in fastp and clone calling in MiXCR, and kept productive beta chains. Rows with a matching CDR3 protein are joined into one entry that keeps the most common DNA and genes. TCRdb, not the original authors, processed these V and J calls. The sample contains over 95,000 distinct CDR3 sequences, roughly 92% of them found a single time. The ten largest clones add up to approximately 0.12% of the sample.

Taken from cysteine to phenylalanine, the CDR3 has 14 residues. Of all the DNA, just the CDR3 is kept, 42 bases in frame from base 1. As concerns this clonotype: Its antigen specificity is not known. No base quality information exists; no much larger clone differs at one position.

Peripheral blood CD8+ and CD4+ T cells from healthy donors, Susac syndrome patients and multiple sclerosis patients were profiled using high-throughput TCR beta sequencing. Healthy donors were age- and sex-matched controls. Bulk CD8+ and CD4+ T cells were purified by magnetic negative isolation, while CD8+ TEMRA cells were enriched using FACS. Blood was drawn into EDTA tubes, processed within 24 hours, and PBMCs were isolated by density gradient centrifugation. PBMCs destined for TCR sequencing were cryopreserved in liquid nitrogen and later thawed in a 37 °C water bath. A purity of at least 90% was achieved for sorted or isolated CD4+, CD8+ and CD8+ TEMRA cells.

Sequencing was done on a sample of CD8+ T cells from PBMCs. This receptor was taken from a human donor in good health. The rearranged chain carries TRBV21-1 and TRBJ1-1; TRBD1 is the table's D call, not checked against the DNA. TRBV21-1 is flagged as a pseudogene. The DNA reads TGTGCCAGCAGCGGACTGGACAGGGTCAGTGAAGCTTTCTTT. It codes for CASSGLDRVSEAFF.